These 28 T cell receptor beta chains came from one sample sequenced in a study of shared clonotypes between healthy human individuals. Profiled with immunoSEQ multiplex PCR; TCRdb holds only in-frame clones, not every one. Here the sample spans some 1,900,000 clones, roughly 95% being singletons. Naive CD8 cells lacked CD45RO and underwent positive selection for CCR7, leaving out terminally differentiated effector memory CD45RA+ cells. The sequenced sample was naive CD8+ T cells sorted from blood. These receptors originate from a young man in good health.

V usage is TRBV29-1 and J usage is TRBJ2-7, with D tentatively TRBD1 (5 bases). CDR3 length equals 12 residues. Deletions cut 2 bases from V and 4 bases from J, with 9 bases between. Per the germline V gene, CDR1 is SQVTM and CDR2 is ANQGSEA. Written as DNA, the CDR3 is TGCAGCGTTGAACACCAGGGATACGAGCAGTACTTC. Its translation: CSVEHQGYEQYF.

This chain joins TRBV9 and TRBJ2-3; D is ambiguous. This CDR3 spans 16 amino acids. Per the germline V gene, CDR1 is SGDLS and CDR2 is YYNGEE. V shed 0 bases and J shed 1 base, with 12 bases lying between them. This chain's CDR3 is CASSVATHGGTDTQYF. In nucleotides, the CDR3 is TGTGCCAGCAGCGTAGCTACCCATGGGGGCACAGATACGCAGTATTTT. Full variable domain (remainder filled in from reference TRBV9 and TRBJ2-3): DSGVTQTPKHLITATGQRVTLRCSPRSGDLSVYWYQQSLDQGLQFLIQYYNGEERAKGNILERFSAQQFPDLHSELNLSSLELGDSALYFCASSVATHGGTDTQYFGPGTRLTVL.

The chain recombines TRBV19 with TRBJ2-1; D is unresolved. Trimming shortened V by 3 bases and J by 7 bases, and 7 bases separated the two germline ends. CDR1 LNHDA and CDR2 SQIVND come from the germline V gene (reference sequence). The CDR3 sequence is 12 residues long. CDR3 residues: CASSITRNEQFF. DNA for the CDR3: TGTGCCAGTAGTATTACGAGAAATGAGCAGTTCTTC.

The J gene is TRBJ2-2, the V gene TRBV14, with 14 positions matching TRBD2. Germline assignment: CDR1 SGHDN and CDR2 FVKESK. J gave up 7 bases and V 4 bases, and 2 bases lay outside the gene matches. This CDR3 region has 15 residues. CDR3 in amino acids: CASSPGTSGSGELFF. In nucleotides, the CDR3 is TGTGCCAGCAGCCCCGGGACTAGCGGGAGCGGGGAGCTGTTTTTT.

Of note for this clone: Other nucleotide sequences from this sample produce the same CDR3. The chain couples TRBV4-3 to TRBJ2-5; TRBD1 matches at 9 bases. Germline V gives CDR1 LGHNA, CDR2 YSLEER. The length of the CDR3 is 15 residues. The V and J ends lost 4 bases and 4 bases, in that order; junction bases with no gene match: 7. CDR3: CASSRLTGGGETQYF. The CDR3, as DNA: TGCGCCAGCAGCCGCCTGACAGGGGGAGGAGAGACCCAGTACTTC.

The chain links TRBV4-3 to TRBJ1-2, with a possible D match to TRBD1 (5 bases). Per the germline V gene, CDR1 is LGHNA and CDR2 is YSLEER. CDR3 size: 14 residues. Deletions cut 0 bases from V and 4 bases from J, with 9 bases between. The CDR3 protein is CASSQDGAGYGYTF. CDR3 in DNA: TGCGCCAGCAGCCAAGACGGGGCTGGCTATGGCTACACCTTC.

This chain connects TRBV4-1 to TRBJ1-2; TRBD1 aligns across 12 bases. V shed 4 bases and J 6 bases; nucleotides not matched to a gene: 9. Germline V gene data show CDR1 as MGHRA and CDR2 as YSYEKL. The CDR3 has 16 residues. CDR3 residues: CASSPETGTGGHGYTF. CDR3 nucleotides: TGCGCCAGCAGCCCCGAGACCGGGACAGGGGGCCATGGCTACACCTTC.

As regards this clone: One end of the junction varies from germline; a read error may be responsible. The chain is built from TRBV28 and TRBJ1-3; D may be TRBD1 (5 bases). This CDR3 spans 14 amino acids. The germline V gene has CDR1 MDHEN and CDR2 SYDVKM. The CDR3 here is CATSFQGSGNTIYF. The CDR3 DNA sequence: TGTGCCACCAGTTTTCAGGGTTCTGGAAACACCATATATTTT.

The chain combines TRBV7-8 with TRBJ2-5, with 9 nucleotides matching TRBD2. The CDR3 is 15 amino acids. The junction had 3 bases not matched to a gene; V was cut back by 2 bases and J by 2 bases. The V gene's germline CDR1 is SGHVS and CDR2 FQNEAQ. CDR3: CASSLSLAGQETQYF. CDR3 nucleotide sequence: TGTGCCAGCAGCTTAAGCCTAGCGGGGCAAGAGACCCAGTACTTC.

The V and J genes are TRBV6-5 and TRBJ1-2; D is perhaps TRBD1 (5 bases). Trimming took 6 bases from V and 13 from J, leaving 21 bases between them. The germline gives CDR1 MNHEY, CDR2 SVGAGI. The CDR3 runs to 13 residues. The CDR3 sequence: CASRDSFLEGFTF. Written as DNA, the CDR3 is TGTGCCAGCAGAGACAGCTTCCTAGAAGGATTCACCTTC.

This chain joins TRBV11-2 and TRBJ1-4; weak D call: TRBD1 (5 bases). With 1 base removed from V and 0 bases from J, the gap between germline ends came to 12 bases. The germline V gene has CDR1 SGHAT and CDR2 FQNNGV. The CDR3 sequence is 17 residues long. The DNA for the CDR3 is TGTGCCAGCAGCTTAGTGGTTGGGGCCGCAACTAATGAAAAACTGTTTTTT. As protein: CASSLVVGAATNEKLFF.

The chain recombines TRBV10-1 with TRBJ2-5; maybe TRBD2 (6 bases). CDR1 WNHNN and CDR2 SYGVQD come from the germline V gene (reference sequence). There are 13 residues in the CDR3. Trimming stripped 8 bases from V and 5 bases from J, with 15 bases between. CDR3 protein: CASGGLRVETQYF. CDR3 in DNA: TGCGCCAGCGGAGGGCTAAGAGTGGAGACCCAGTACTTC.

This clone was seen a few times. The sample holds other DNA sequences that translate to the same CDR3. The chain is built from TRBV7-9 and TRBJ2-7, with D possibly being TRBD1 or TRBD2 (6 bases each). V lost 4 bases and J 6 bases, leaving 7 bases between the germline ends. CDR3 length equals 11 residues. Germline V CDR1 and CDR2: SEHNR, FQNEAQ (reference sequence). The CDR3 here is CASSWGAEQYF. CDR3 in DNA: TGTGCCAGCAGCTGGGGGGCCGAGCAGTACTTC.

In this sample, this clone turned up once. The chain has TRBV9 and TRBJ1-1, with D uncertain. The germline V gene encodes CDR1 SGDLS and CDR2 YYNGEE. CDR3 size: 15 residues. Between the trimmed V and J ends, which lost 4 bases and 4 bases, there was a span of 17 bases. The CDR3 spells CASSPSGILGTEAFF. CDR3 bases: TGTGCCAGCAGCCCCTCGGGGATACTTGGCACTGAAGCTTTCTTT.

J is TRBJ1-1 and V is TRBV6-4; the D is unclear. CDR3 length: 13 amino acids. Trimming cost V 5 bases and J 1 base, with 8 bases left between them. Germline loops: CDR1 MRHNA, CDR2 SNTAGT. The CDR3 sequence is CASSRPPNTEAFF. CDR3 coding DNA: TGTGCCAGCAGTCGGCCTCCGAACACTGAAGCTTTCTTT.

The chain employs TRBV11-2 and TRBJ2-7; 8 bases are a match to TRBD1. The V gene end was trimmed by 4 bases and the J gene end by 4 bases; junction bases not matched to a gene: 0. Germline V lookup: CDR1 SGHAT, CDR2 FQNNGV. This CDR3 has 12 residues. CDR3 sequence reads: CASSWTGYEQYF. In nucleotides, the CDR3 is TGTGCCAGCAGCTGGACAGGGTACGAGCAGTACTTC.

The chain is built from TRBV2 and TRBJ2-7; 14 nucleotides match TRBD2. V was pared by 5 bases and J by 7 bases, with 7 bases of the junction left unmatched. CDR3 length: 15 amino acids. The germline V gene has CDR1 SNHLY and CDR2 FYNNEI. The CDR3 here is CASSQGTSGGPEQYF. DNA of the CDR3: TGTGCCAGCAGTCAGGGGACTAGCGGGGGACCAGAGCAGTACTTC.

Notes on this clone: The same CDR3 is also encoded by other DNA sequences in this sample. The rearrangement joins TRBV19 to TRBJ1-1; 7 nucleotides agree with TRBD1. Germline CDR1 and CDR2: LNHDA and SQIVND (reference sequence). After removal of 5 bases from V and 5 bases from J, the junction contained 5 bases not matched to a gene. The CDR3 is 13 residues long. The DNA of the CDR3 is TGTGCCAGTAGTCCGTCAGGGGGGACTGAAGCTTTCTTT. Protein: CASSPSGGTEAFF.

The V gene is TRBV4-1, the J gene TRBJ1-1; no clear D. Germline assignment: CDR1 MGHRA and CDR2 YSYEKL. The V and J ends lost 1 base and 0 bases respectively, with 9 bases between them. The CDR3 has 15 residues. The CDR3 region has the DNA TGCGCCAGCAGCCAAGTAGGGAAGATGAACACTGAAGCTTTCTTT. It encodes CASSQVGKMNTEAFF.

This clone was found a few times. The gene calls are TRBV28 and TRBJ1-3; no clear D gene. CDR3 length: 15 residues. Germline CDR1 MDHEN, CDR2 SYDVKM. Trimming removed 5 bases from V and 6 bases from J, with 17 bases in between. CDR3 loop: CASSPSRFAENTIYF. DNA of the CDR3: TGTGCCAGCAGTCCTTCCCGCTTTGCGGAAAACACCATATATTTT.

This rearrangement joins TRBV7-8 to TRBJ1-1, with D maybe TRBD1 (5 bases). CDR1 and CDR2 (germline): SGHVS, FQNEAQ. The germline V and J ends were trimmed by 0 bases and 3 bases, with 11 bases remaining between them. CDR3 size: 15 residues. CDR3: CASSLAGVGDTEAFF. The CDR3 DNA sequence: TGTGCCAGCAGCTTAGCGGGGGTTGGCGACACTGAAGCTTTCTTT. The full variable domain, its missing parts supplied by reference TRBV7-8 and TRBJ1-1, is GAGVSQSPRYKVAKRGQDVALRCDPISGHVSLFWYQQALGQGPEFLTYFQNEAQLDKSGLPSDRFFAERPEGSVSTLKIQRTQQEDSAVYLCASSLAGVGDTEAFFGQGTRLTVV.

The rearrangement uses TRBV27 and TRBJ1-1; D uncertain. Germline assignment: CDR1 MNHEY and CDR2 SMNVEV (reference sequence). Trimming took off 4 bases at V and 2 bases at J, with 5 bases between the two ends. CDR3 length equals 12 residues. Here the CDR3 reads CASSSDNTEAFF. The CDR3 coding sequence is TGTGCCAGCAGTTCAGACAACACTGAAGCTTTCTTT.

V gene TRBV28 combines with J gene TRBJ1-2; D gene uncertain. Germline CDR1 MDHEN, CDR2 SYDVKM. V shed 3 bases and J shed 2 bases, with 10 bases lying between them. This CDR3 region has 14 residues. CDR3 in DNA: TGTGCCAGCAGTTTTGGGGAAACGAACTATGGCTACACCTTC. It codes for CASSFGETNYGYTF.

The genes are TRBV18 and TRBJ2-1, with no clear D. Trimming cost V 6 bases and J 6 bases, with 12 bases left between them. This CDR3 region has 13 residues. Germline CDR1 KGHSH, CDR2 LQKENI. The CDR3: CASSISGPNEQFF. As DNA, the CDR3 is TGTGCCAGCTCTATTTCCGGCCCCAATGAGCAGTTCTTC.

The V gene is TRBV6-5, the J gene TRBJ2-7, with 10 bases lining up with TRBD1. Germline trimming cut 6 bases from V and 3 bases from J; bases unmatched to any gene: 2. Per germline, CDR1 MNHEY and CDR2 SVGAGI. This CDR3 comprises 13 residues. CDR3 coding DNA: TGTGCCAGCAGGACAGGGGGCTTCTACGAGCAGTACTTC. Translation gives CASRTGGFYEQYF.

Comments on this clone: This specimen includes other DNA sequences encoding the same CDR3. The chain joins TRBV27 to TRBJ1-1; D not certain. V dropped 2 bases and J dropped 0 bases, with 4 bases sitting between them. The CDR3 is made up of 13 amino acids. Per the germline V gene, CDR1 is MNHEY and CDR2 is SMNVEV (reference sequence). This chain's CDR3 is CASSLSMNTEAFF. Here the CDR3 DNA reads TGTGCCAGCAGTTTAAGCATGAACACTGAAGCTTTCTTT.

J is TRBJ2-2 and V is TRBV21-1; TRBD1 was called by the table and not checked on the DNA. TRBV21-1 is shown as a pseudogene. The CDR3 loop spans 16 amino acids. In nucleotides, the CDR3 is TGTGCCAGCAGCAAGGGGGACACAAGACACACCGGGGAGCTGTTTTTT. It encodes CASSKGDTRHTGELFF.

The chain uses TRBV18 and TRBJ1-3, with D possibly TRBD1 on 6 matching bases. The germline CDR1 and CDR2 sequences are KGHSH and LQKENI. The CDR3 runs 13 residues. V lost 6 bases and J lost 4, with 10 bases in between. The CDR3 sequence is CASSSGDGNTIYF. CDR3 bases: TGTGCCAGCTCGTCAGGGGACGGAAACACCATATATTTT. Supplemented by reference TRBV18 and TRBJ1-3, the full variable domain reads NAGVMQNPRHLVRRRGQEARLRCSPMKGHSHVYWYRQLPEEGLKFMVYLQKENIIDESGMPKERFSAEFPKEGPSILRIQQVVRGDSAAYFCASSSGDGNTIYFGEGSWLTVV.